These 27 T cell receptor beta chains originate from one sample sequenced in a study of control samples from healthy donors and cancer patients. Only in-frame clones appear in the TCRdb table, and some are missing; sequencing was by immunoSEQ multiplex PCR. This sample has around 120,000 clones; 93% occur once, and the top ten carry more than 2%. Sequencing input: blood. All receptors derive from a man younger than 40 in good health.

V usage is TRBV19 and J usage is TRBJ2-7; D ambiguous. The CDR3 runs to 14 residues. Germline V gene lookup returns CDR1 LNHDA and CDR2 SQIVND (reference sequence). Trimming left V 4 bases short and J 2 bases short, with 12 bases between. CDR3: CASSRNVSPYEQYF. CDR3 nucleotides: TGTGCCAGTAGTAGAAACGTCAGCCCCTACGAGCAGTACTTC.

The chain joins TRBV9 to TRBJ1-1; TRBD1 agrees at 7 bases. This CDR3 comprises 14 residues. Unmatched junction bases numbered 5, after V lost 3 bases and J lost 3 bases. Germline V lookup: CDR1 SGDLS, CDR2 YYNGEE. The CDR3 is CASSGQGLDTEAFF. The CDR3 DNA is TGTGCCAGCAGCGGACAGGGTTTGGACACTGAAGCTTTCTTT.

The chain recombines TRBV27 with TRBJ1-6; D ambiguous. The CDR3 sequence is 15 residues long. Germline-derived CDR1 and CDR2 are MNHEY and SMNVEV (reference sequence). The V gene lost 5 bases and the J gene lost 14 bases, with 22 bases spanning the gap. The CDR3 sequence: CASSPDRPVGWALHF. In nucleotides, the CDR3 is TGTGCCAGCAGTCCAGACCGCCCGGTGGGGTGGGCCCTCCACTTT.

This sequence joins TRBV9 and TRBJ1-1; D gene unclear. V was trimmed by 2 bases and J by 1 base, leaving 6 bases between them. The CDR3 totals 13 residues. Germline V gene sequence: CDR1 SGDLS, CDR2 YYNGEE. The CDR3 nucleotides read TGTGCCAGCAGCGTGCGCAGGAACACTGAAGCTTTCTTT. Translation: CASSVRRNTEAFF.

The CDR3 loop reads CAWSASFGTEAFF. CDR3 nucleotide sequence: TGTGCCTGGAGTGCCTCCTTCGGCACTGAAGCTTTCTTT. The rearrangement uses TRBV30 and TRBJ1-1; D not certain. The V end was cut by 1 base, the J end by 4 bases, with 10 bases between. The CDR3 totals 13 residues. The germline V gene has CDR1 GTSNPN and CDR2 SVGIG (reference sequence).

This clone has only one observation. The CDR3 region is CASTALGRTGPSFQTNYGYTF. The CDR3 DNA follows: TGTGCCAGCACCGCCCTCGGAAGGACAGGGCCGAGTTTTCAAACTAACTATGGCTACACCTTC. The V and J genes are TRBV21-1 and TRBJ1-2; the table's TRBD1 call for D was not verified on the DNA. TRBV21-1 is a recognized pseudogene. The CDR3 loop spans 21 amino acids.

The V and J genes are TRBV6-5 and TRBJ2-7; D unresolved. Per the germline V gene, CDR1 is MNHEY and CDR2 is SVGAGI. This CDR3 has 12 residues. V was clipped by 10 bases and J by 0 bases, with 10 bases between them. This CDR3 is CATRWSSYEQYV. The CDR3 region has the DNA TGTGCCACCCGGTGGAGCTCCTACGAGCAGTACGTC.

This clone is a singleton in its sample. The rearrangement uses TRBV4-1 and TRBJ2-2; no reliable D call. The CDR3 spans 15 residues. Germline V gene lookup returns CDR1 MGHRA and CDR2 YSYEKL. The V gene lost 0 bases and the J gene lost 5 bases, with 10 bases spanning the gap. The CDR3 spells CASSQDIIGTGELFF. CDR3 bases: TGCGCCAGCAGCCAAGATATAATTGGAACCGGGGAGCTGTTTTTT.

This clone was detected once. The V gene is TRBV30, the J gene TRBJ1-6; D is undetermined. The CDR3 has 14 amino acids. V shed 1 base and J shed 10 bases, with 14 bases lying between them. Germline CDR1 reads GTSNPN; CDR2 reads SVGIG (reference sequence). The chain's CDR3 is CAWSEWADGSPLHF. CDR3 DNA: TGTGCCTGGAGTGAATGGGCAGATGGGTCACCCCTCCACTTT.

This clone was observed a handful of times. The CDR3 region has the DNA TGTGCCAGCAGCGTAAGAGGGGGCAGGTCACCCCTCCACTTT. It yields the protein CASSVRGGRSPLHF. The chain is built from TRBV9 and TRBJ1-6; 7 nucleotides match TRBD1. V shed 1 base and J 10 bases; nucleotides not matched to a gene: 5. The CDR3 extends over 14 amino acids. Germline V lookup: CDR1 SGDLS, CDR2 YYNGEE.

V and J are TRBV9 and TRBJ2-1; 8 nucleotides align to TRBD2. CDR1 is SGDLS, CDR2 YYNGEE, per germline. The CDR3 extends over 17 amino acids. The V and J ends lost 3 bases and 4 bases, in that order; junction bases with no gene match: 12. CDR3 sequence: CASSAGSDSGGYNEQFF. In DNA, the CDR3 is TGTGCCAGCAGCGCAGGATCTGACAGCGGGGGTTACAATGAGCAGTTCTTC.

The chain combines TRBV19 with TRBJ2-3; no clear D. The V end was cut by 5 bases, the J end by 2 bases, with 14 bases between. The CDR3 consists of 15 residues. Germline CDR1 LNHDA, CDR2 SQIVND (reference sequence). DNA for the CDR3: TGTGCCAGTAGTCTCTTCTCGGGTTACACAGATACGCAGTATTTT. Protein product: CASSLFSGYTDTQYF.

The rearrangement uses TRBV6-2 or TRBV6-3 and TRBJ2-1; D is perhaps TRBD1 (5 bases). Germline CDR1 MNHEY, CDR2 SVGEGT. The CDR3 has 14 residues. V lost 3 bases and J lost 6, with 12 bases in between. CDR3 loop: CASSYQGRPNEQFF. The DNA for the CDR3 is TGTGCCAGCAGTTATCAGGGTCGGCCCAATGAGCAGTTCTTC.

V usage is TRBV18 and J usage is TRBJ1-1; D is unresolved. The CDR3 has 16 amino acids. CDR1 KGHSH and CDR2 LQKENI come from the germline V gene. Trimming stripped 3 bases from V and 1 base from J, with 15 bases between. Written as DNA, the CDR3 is TGTGCCAGCTCACCCCGAATAGTCGCTGAGAACACTGAAGCTTTCTTT. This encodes CASSPRIVAENTEAFF.

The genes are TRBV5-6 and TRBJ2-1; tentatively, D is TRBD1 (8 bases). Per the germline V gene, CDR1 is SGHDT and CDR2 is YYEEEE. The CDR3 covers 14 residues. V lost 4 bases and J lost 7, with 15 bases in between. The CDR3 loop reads CASSNGQGGNEQFF. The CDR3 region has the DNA TGTGCCAGCAGCAATGGACAGGGAGGGAATGAGCAGTTCTTC.

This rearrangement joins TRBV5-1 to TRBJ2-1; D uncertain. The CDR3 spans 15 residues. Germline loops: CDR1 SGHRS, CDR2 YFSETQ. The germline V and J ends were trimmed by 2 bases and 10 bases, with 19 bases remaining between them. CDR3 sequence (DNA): TGCGCCAGCAGCTTCGGTAGGCCTCTAGGTCAGGAGCAGTTCTTC. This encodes CASSFGRPLGQEQFF.

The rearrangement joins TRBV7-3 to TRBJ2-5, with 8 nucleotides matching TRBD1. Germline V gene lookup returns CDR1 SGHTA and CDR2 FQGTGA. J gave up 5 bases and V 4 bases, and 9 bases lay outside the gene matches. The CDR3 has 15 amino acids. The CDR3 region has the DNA TGTGCCAGCAGCTCCCCCGAACAGGGGGTCGAGACCCAGTACTTC. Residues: CASSSPEQGVETQYF.

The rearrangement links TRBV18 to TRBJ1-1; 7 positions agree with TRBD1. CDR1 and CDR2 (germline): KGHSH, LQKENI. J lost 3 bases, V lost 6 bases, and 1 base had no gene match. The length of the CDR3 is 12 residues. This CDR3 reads CASSQGDTEAFF. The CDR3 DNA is TGTGCCAGCTCGCAGGGGGACACTGAAGCTTTCTTT.

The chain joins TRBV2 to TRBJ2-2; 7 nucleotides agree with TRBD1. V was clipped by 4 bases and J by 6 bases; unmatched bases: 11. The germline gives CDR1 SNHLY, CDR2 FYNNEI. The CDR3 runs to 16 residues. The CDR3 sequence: CASSVGVRGLPGELFF. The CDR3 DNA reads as TGTGCCAGCAGTGTGGGGGTTAGGGGGCTTCCCGGGGAGCTGTTTTTT.

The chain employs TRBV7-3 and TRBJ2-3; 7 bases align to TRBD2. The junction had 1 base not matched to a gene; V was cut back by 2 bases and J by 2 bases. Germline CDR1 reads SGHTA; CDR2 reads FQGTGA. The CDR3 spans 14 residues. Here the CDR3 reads CASSLAGDTDTQYF. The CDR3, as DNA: TGTGCCAGCAGCTTAGCGGGGGACACAGATACGCAGTATTTT. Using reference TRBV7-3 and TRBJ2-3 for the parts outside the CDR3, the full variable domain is GAGVSQTPSNKVTEKGKYVELRCDPISGHTALYWYRQSLGQGPEFLIYFQGTGAADDSGLPNDRFFAVRPEGSVSTLKIQRTERGDSAVYLCASSLAGDTDTQYFGPGTRLTVL.

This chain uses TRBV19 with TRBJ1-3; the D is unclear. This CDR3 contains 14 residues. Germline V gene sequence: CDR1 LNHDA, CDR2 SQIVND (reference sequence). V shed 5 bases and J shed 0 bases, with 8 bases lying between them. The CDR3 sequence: CASSPSSSGNTIYF. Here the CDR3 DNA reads TGTGCCAGTAGTCCATCCTCCTCTGGAAACACCATATATTTT.

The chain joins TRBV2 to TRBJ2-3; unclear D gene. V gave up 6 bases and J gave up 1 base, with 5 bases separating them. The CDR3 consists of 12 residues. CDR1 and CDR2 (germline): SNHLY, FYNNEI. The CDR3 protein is CASSGGTDTQYF. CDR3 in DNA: TGTGCCAGCAGCGGAGGCACAGATACGCAGTATTTT.

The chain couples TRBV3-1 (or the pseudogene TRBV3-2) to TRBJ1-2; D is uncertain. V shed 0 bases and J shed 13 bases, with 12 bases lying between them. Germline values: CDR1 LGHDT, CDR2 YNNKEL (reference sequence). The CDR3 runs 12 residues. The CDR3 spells CASSQDRGFRTF. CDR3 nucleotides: TGTGCCAGCAGCCAAGATCGAGGGTTCCGCACCTTC.

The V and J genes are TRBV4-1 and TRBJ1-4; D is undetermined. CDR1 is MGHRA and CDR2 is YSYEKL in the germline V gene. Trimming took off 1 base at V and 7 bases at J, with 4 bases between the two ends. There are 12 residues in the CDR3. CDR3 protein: CASSQGAEKLFF. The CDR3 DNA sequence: TGCGCCAGCAGCCAAGGGGCTGAAAAACTGTTTTTT.

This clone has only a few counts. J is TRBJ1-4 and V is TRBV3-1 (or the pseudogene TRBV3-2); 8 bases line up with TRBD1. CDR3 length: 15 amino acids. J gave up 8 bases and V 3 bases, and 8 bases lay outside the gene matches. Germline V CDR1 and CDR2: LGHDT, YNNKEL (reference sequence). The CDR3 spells CASSQLGTGGEKLFF. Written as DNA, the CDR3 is TGTGCCAGCAGCCAGCTCGGGACAGGAGGGGAAAAACTGTTTTTT.

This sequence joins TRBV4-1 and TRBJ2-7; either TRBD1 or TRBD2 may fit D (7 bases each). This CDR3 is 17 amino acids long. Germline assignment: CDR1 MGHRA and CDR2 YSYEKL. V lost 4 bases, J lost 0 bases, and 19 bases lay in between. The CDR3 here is CASSPYEGGGSSYEQYV. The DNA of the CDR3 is TGCGCCAGCAGCCCCTACGAGGGAGGGGGCAGCTCCTACGAGCAGTACGTC.

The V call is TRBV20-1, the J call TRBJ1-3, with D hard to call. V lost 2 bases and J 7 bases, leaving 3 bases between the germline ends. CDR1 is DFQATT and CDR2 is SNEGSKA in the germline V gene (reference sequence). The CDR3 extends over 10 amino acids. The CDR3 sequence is CSARSNTIYF. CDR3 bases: TGCAGTGCTAGATCCAACACCATATATTTT.